This entry features one T cell receptor (beta chain) sequence. Its specificity is not known. The source of the sample is a study of cytomegalovirus exposure and HLA in healthy donors. Study-wide findings and caveats: As a later analysis revealed, most CMV-associated TCR beta chains appeared HLA-restricted. Among TCR beta chains of equal frequency, HLA-associated ones were more clonally expanded in a later analysis. Reports credit the classifier with highly specific, highly sensitive diagnosis of cytomegalovirus status.

The CDR3 loop spans 15 amino acids. V lost 3 bases, J lost 2 bases, and 13 bases lay in between. Germline CDR1 reads MGHRA; CDR2 reads YSYEKL. The PCR employed 60 Vbeta primers together with 13 Jbeta primers. TCRdb keeps only in-frame clones here, not all; method: immunoSEQ multiplex PCR. The sample contains 150,000 to 200,000 clones, over 70% of which appear only once. This TCR came from a man between 40 and 49 years old in good health and CMV-seronegative. The J gene is TRBJ1-1, the V gene TRBV4-1; D unclear. The sequenced sample was PBMCs. The DNA for the CDR3 is TGCGCCAGCAGCCACCCCGACACAGTAAACACTGAAGCTTTCTTT. This sequence encodes CASSHPDTVNTEAFF.